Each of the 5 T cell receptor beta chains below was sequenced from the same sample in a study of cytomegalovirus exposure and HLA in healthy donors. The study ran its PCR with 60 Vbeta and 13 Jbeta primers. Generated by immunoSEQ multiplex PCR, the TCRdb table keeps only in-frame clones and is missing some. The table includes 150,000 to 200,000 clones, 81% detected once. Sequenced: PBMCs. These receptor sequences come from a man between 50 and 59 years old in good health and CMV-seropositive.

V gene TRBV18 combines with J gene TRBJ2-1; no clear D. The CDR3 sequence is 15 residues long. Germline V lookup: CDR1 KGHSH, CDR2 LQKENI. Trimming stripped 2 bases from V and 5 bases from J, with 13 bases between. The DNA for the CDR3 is TGTGCCAGCTCACCAGCTATAGCCTCTCACAATGAGCAGTTCTTC. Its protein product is CASSPAIASHNEQFF.

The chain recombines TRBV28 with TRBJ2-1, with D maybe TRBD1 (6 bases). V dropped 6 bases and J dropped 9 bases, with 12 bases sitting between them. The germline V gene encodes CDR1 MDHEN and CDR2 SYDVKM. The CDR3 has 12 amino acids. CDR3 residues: CASSPTGSEQFF. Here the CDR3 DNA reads TGTGCCAGCAGCCCTACAGGGAGTGAGCAGTTCTTC. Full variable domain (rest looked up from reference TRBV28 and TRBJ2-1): DVKVTQSSRYLVKRTGEKVFLECVQDMDHENMFWYRQDPGLGLRLIYFSYDVKMKEKGDIPEGYSVSREKKERFSLILESASTNQTSMYLCASSPTGSEQFFGPGTRLTVL.

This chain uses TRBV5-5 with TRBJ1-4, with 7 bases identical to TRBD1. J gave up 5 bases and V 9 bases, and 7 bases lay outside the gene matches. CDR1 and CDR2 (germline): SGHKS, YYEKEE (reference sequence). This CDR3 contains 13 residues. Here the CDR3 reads CATRTGVNEKLFF. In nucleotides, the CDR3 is TGTGCCACTCGAACAGGGGTAAATGAAAAACTGTTTTTT.

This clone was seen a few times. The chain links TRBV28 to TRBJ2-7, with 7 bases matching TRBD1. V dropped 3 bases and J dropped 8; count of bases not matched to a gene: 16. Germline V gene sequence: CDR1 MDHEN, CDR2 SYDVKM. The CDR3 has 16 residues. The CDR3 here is CASSFAFGDSETKQYF. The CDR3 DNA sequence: TGTGCCAGCAGTTTCGCCTTCGGGGACAGCGAGACGAAGCAGTACTTC.

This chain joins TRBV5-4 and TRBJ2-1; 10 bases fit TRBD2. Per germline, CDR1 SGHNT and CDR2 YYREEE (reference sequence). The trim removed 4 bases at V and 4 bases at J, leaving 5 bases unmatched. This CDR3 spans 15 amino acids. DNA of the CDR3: TGTGCCAGCAGCCTAGCGGGGGCCCCTTACAATGAGCAGTTCTTC. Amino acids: CASSLAGAPYNEQFF.